This TCR beta chain emerged from a study of CD8 T cells in ankylosing spondylitis. Study outcomes and limitations: What seemed typical of ankylosing spondylitis blood was a TCR beta motif built from eight highly homologous variants.

Trimming took 3 bases from V and 2 from J, leaving 16 bases between them. This CDR3 contains 15 residues. CDR1 is DFQATT, CDR2 SNEGSKA, per germline (reference sequence). Comment on this clonotype: Its matching antigen is unknown.

MiXCR, applied by TCRdb to the 5' RACE reads, yields one record per CDR3 protein. Here the sample spans approximately 540,000 distinct CDR3 sequences, roughly 13% being singletons. Sample: blood, either unsorted or a sorted T cell fraction (not recorded which). The receptor's source is a male donor with ankylosing spondylitis. The V gene is TRBV20-1, the J gene TRBJ2-5; TRBD1 is a possible D gene (6 bases). The CDR3 DNA reads as TGCAGTGCTAGTGGCTTTGGGACATCTCAAGAGACCCAGTACTTC. This codes for CSASGFGTSQETQYF.